Shown below are 20 T cell receptor beta chains from a single sample sequenced in a study of T-cell memory formation after mild COVID-19. TCRdb processed the 5' RACE reads anew with MiXCR; each CDR3 protein has one entry. Of roughly 220,000 distinct CDR3 sequences in the sample, roughly 10% were seen once. Sequencing was done on a sample of PBMCs or a T cell subset sorted from them (not recorded which). These receptors all stem from a man between 18 and 35 years old who had mild COVID-19 (a few samples of this study predate the infection). Cell type and time point are not known.

Ten or more counts support this clonotype. This sequence joins TRBV6-5 and TRBJ1-1, with a possible D match to TRBD1 (6 bases). The CDR3 has 15 residues. Germline CDR1 is MNHEY and CDR2 is SVGAGI. The V and J ends lost 4 bases and 0 bases respectively, with 12 bases between them. Here the CDR3 reads CASSFQGRVNTEAFF. The DNA for the CDR3 is TGTGCCAGCAGTTTTCAGGGGCGGGTGAACACTGAAGCTTTCTTT.

This clonotype occurred a few times. This rearrangement joins TRBV7-9 to TRBJ1-6, with 7 bases lining up with TRBD1. Per germline, CDR1 SEHNR and CDR2 FQNEAQ (reference sequence). This CDR3 spans 13 amino acids. Trimming removed 8 bases from V and 7 bases from J; junction bases left unmatched: 5. CDR3 coding DNA: TGTGCCAGCGCCGGGGACAGAAATTCACCCCTCCACTTT. Its protein is CASAGDRNSPLHF.

The J gene is TRBJ1-6, the V gene TRBV29-1; TRBD1 is a possible D gene (6 bases). Trimming took 6 bases from V and 10 from J, leaving 16 bases between them. Germline V CDR1 and CDR2: SQVTM, ANQGSEA. The CDR3 is 13 residues long. For the CDR3, the DNA is TGCAGCGTAGCACAGGGAGGTGAATCACCCCTCCACTTT. Translated, it gives CSVAQGGESPLHF.

V gene TRBV6-5 combines with J gene TRBJ2-5, with TRBD1 matching over 8 bases. The CDR3 is 16 residues long. J was trimmed by 7 bases and V by 2 bases; bases with no gene match: 12. Per germline, CDR1 MNHEY and CDR2 SVGAGI. Written as DNA, the CDR3 is TGTGCCAGCAGTTACCTCGGGACAGGCCGACCAGGGACCCAGTACTTC. This encodes CASSYLGTGRPGTQYF.

This clonotype has only a few counts. The V and J genes are TRBV20-1 and TRBJ2-3; the D gene is possibly TRBD1 (7 bases). This CDR3 region has 14 residues. CDR1 is DFQATT and CDR2 is SNEGSKA in the germline V gene (reference sequence). Trimming left V 8 bases short and J 4 bases short, with 19 bases between. The CDR3 loop is CSSGGGRGADTQYF. The DNA of the CDR3 is TGCAGTTCAGGAGGGGGCAGGGGGGCAGATACGCAGTATTTT.

This clonotype came up many times. V gene TRBV20-1 combines with J gene TRBJ1-1; 10 nucleotides align to TRBD1. This CDR3 is 16 amino acids long. Unmatched junction bases numbered 11, after V lost 3 bases and J lost 4 bases. Germline V gene data show CDR1 as DFQATT and CDR2 as SNEGSKA (reference sequence). CDR3 protein: CSASPLGTGAGTEAFF. CDR3 coding DNA: TGCAGTGCTAGCCCTCTGGGGACAGGGGCCGGCACTGAAGCTTTCTTT.

This clonotype has just a few counts. The chain recombines TRBV7-9 with TRBJ2-2, with D perhaps TRBD1 or TRBD2 (5 bases each). The CDR3 extends over 15 amino acids. Trimming took 5 bases from V and 4 from J, leaving 14 bases between them. CDR1 and CDR2 (germline): SEHNR, FQNEAQ (reference sequence). The CDR3 spells CASSVRGVGTGELFF. DNA of the CDR3: TGTGCCAGCAGCGTTCGGGGCGTTGGCACCGGGGAGCTGTTTTTT.

Many counts were recorded for this clonotype. The chain combines TRBV7-9 with TRBJ2-5; no clear D. Trimming removed 5 bases from V and 5 bases from J, with 9 bases in between. Germline V lookup: CDR1 SEHNR, CDR2 FQNEAQ (reference sequence). The CDR3 totals 12 residues. The CDR3 DNA reads TGTGCCAGCAGCGTTGATGGGGAGACCCAGTACTTC. Amino acid sequence: CASSVDGETQYF.

The chain combines TRBV5-1 with TRBJ1-3; unclear D gene. The CDR3 is 12 residues long. Germline CDR1 SGHRS, CDR2 YFSETQ. Trimming pared 4 bases from V and 5 bases from J, leaving 7 bases between. CDR3: CASSMGRNTIYF. The CDR3 nucleotides are TGCGCCAGCAGCATGGGAAGAAACACCATATATTTT.

This clonotype occurred many times. The chain combines TRBV10-3 with TRBJ1-3, with D uncertain. This CDR3 comprises 15 residues. Trimming removed 10 bases from V and 0 bases from J, with 16 bases in between. Germline V lookup: CDR1 ENHRY, CDR2 SYGVKD. The chain's CDR3 is CATRQAESSGNTIYF. The CDR3 DNA sequence: TGTGCCACCCGACAAGCAGAGAGCTCTGGAAACACCATATATTTT.

This clonotype has ten or more counts. The genes are TRBV20-1 and TRBJ1-5, with TRBD1 as a possible D gene (6 bases). Trimming took 1 base from V and 1 from J, leaving 11 bases between them. The CDR3 runs to 15 residues. Germline V gene lookup returns CDR1 DFQATT and CDR2 SNEGSKA (reference sequence). CDR3 bases: TGCAGTGCTAGAGTGGGGGGCCAGAGCAATCAGCCCCAGCATTTT. This sequence encodes CSARVGGQSNQPQHF.

This clonotype was detected only a few times. The chain recombines TRBV7-2 with TRBJ2-5; 7 bases line up with TRBD2. V lost 3 bases and J lost 5; bases outside the gene matches: 12. CDR3 size: 16 residues. CDR1 is SGHTA, CDR2 FQGNSA, per germline. The CDR3 DNA reads as TGTGCCAGCAGCTTGGGACGACTAAGCGGGACCGAGACCCAGTACTTC. Its translation: CASSLGRLSGTETQYF. Full variable domain (missing parts from reference TRBV7-2 and TRBJ2-5): GAGVSQSPSNKVTEKGKDVELRCDPISGHTALYWYRQSLGQGLEFLIYFQGNSAPDKSGLPSDRFSAERTGGSVSTLTIQRTQQEDSAVYLCASSLGRLSGTETQYFGPGTRLLVL.

V is TRBV7-9 and J is TRBJ1-3; D perhaps matches TRBD1 (5 bases). The CDR3 has 16 amino acids. V was pared by 6 bases and J by 0 bases, with 15 bases between. Germline loops: CDR1 SEHNR, CDR2 FQNEAQ (reference sequence). CDR3 residues: CASSFGTGPSGNTIYF. The CDR3 DNA follows: TGTGCCAGCAGTTTCGGCACAGGCCCCTCTGGAAACACCATATATTTT. The variable domain in full, with the rest retrieved from reference TRBV7-9 and TRBJ1-3, is DTGVSQNPRHKITKRGQNVTFRCDPISEHNRLYWYRQTLGQGPEFLTYFQNEAQLEKSRLLSDRFSAERPKGSFSTLEIQRTEQGDSAMYLCASSFGTGPSGNTIYFGEGSWLTVV.

This clonotype was picked up many times. The chain combines TRBV7-9 with TRBJ2-1; tentative D call: TRBD1 (6 bases). V dropped 6 bases and J dropped 2 bases, with 11 bases sitting between them. The germline V gene has CDR1 SEHNR and CDR2 FQNEAQ (reference sequence). CDR3 size: 14 residues. As DNA, the CDR3 is TGTGCCAGCAGACAGGACAGTACCTACAATGAGCAGTTCTTC. Translated: CASRQDSTYNEQFF.

This clonotype was counted only a few times. The CDR3 spells CASSRPFRVEQYF. The CDR3 region has the DNA TGTGCCAGCAGCCGCCCCTTCAGGGTCGAGCAGTACTTC. The chain combines TRBV6-1 with TRBJ2-7; TRBD1 might be the D (5 bases). This CDR3 comprises 13 residues. The germline CDR1 and CDR2 sequences are MNHNS and SASEGT. With 6 bases removed from V and 6 bases from J, the gap between germline ends came to 15 bases.

At least ten counts were recorded for this clonotype. This chain joins TRBV20-1 and TRBJ2-7, with TRBD1 matching over 9 bases. CDR1 is DFQATT, CDR2 SNEGSKA, per germline (reference sequence). This CDR3 region has 12 residues. V gave up 6 bases and J gave up 6 bases; unmatched junction bases: 6. CDR3 bases: TGCAGTGCACCGGGACAGGGACGCGAGCAGTACTTC. Protein sequence: CSAPGQGREQYF.

This clonotype was counted only a few times. The chain has TRBV28 and TRBJ1-5; TRBD1 aligns across 9 bases. J gave up 6 bases and V 8 bases, and 11 bases lay outside the gene matches. From germline, CDR1 is MDHEN and CDR2 SYDVKM. The CDR3 consists of 15 residues. The CDR3 nucleotides read TGTGCCAGCGGTACCGGGACAGGGTTTACTCAGCCCCAGCATTTT. Encoded protein: CASGTGTGFTQPQHF.

The chain uses TRBV7-9 and TRBJ2-3; unclear D gene. Trimming cost V 5 bases and J 2 bases, with 11 bases left between them. The CDR3 is 14 amino acids. Germline CDR1 and CDR2: SEHNR and FQNEAQ (reference sequence). The CDR3 nucleotides are TGTGCCAGCAGCGGTAGGAGATACACAGATACGCAGTATTTT. This gives the protein CASSGRRYTDTQYF.

There are a few counts of this clonotype. The chain uses TRBV27 and TRBJ1-5; no definite D call. Germline lookup yields CDR1 MNHEY and CDR2 SMNVEV (reference sequence). V was pared by 2 bases and J by 2 bases, with 10 bases between. The CDR3 contains 15 residues. The CDR3: CASSLRGIGNQPQHF. The CDR3 region has the DNA TGTGCCAGCAGTTTACGAGGGATTGGCAATCAGCCCCAGCATTTT.

The CDR3 coding sequence is TGCGCCAGCAGCCTAAGACCGGACAGGGAGGTCTACGAGCAGTACTTC. Translation gives CASSLRPDREVYEQYF. The rearrangement links TRBV5-1 to TRBJ2-7; 8 positions agree with TRBD1. V was clipped by 4 bases and J by 3 bases; unmatched bases: 12. The germline CDR1 and CDR2 sequences are SGHRS and YFSETQ. The CDR3 has 16 amino acids.